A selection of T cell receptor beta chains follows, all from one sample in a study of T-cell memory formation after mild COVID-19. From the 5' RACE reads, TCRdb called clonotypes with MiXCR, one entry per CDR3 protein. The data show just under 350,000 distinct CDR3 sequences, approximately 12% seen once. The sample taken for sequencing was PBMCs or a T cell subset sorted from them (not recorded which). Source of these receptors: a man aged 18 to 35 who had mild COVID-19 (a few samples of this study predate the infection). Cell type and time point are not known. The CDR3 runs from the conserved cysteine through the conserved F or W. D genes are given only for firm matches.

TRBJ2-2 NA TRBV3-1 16 CASSHDIGQTDGELFF
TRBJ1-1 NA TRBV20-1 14 CSARDPQGNTEAFF
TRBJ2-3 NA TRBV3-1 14 CASGGGRRTDTQYF
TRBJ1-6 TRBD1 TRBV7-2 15 CASRVRTGEGVPLHF
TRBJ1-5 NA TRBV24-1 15 CATSESGVSNQPQHF
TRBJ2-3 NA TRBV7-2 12 CASSPGDGTQYF
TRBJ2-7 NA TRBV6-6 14 CASRPWDRAYEQYF
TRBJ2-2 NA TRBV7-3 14 CASSRDRNTGELFF
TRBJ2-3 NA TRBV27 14 CASSLSHAGDTQYF
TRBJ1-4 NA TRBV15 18 CATSTNRATEGTNEKLFF
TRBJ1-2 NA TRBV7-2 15 CASSWKHAAGYGYTF
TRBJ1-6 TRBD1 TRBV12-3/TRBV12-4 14 CASRQGQGNSPLHF
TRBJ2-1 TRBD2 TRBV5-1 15 CASSHNGGGGNEQFF
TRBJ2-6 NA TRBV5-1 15 CASSSENSGANVLTF
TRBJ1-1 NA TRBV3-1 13 CASSQGRATEAFF
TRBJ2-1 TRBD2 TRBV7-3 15 CASSSPTSAVNEQFF
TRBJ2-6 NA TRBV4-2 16 CASSQEAGTGANVLTF
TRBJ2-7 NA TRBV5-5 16 CASSPGLGLGSYEQYF
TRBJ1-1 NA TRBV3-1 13 CASSQLSRPEAFF
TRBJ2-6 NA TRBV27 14 CASRPGSGANVLTF
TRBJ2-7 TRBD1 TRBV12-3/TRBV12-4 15 CASSSPDRESYEQYF
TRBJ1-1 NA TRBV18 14 CASSRQGQGTEAFF
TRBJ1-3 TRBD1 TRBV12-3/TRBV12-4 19 CASSLFSGTGGYSGNTIYF
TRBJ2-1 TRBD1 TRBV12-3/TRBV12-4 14 CASTCGTERNEQFF
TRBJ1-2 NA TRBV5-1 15 CASSRRGGDNYGYTF
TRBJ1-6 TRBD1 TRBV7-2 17 CASSSTGGAFYNSPLHF
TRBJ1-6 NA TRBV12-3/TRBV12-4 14 CASSPARRNSPLHF
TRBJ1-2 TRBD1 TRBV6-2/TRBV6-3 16 CASSSPDRFTNYGYTF
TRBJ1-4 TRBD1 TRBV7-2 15 CASSTMTGEGEKLFF